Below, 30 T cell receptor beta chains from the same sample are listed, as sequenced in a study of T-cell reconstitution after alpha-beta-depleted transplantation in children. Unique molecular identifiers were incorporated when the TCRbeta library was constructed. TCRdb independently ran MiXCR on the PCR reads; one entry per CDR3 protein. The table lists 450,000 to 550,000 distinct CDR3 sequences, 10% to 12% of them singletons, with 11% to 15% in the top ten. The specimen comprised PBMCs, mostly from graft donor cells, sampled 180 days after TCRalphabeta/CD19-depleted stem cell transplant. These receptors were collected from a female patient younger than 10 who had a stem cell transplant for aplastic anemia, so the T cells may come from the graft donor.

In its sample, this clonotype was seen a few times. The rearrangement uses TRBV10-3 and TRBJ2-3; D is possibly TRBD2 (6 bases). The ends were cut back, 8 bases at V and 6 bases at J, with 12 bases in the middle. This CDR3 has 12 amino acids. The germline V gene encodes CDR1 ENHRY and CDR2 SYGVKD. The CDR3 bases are TGTGCCATCGGGCGGGATTCGGATACGCAGTATTTT. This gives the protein CAIGRDSDTQYF.

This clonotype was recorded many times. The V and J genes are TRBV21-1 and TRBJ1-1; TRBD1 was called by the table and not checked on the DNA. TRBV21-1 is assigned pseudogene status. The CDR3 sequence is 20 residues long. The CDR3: CASSQSGSSWGLGMNTEAFF. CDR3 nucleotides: TGTGCCAGCAGCCAAAGTGGTTCTTCGTGGGGGCTTGGGATGAACACTGAAGCTTTCTTT.

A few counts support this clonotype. The CDR3 nucleotides read TGCGCCAGCAGCCCGGACAGGGGTACGCAGTATTTT. It codes for CASSPDRGTQYF. The chain joins TRBV4-3 to TRBJ2-3, with 9 bases that match TRBD1. V gave up 4 bases and J gave up 8 bases; unmatched junction bases: 1. Germline CDR1 and CDR2: LGHNA and YSLEER. This CDR3 comprises 12 residues.

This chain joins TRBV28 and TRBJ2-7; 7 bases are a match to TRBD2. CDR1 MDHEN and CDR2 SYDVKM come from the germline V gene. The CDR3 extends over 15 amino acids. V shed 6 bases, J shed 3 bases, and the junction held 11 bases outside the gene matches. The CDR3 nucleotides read TGTGCCAGCAGGACCGGGGGGACGGGAGACTACGAGCAGTACTTC. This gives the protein CASRTGGTGDYEQYF.

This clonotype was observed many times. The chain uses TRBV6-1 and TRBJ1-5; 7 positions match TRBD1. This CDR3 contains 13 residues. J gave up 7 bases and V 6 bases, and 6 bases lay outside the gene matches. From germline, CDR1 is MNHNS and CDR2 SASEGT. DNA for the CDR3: TGTGCCAGCAGCCGTGACAGGGTACAGCCCCAGCATTTT. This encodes CASSRDRVQPQHF.

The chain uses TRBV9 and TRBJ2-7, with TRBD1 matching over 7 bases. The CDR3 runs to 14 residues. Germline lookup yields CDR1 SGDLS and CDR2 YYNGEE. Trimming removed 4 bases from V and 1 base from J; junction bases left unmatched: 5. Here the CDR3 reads CASSPEGASYEQYF. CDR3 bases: TGTGCCAGCAGCCCAGAGGGGGCATCCTACGAGCAGTACTTC.

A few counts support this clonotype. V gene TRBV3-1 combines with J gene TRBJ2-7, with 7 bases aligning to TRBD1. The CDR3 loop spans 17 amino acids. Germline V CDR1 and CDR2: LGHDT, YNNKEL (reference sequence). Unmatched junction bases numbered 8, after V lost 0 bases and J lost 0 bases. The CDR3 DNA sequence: TGTGCCAGCAGCCAAGAGGGCTGGGACAGATACTCCTACGAGCAGTACTTC. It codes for CASSQEGWDRYSYEQYF.

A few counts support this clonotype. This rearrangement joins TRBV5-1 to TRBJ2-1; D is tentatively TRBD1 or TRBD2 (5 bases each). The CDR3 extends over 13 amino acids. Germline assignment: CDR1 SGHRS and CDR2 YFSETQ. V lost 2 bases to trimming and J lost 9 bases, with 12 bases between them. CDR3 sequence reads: CASSFWGKGEQFF. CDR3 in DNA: TGCGCCAGCAGCTTTTGGGGGAAGGGTGAGCAGTTCTTC.

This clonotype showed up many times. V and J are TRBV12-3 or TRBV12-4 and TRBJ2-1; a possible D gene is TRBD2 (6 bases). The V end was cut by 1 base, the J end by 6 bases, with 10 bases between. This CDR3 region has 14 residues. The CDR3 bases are TGTGCCAGCAGTTTAGAGCGGGTGGGCAATGAGCAGTTCTTC. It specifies CASSLERVGNEQFF.

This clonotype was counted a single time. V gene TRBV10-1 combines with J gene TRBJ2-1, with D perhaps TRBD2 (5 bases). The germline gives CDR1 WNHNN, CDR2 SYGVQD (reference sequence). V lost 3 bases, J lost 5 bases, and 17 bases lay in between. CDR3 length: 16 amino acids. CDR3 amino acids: CASSDTGPSSHNEQFF. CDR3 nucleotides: TGCGCCAGCAGTGATACCGGGCCTAGCAGCCACAATGAGCAGTTCTTC.

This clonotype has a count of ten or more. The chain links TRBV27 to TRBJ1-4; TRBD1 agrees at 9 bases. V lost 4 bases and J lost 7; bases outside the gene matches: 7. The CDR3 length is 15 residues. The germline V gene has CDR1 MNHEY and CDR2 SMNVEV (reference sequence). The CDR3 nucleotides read TGTGCCAGCAGTTCCCGGGACAGGGCCCGTGAAAAACTGTTTTTT. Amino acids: CASSSRDRAREKLFF.

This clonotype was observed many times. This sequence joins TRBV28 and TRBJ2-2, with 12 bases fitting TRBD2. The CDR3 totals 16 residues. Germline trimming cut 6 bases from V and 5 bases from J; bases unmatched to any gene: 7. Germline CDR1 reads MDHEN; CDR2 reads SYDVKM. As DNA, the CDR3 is TGTGCCAGCAGCCCTAGCGGGAGGGTCATTACCGGGGAGCTGTTTTTT. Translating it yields CASSPSGRVITGELFF.

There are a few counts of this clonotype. CDR3 sequence reads: CASSVAGTANTEAFF. Here the CDR3 DNA reads TGTGCCAGCAGCGTCGCCGGGACAGCGAACACTGAAGCTTTCTTT. This sequence joins TRBV9 and TRBJ1-1, with 7 bases aligning to TRBD1. V lost 2 bases, J lost 1 base, and 5 bases stayed unmatched. Germline CDR1 SGDLS, CDR2 YYNGEE. There are 15 residues in the CDR3.

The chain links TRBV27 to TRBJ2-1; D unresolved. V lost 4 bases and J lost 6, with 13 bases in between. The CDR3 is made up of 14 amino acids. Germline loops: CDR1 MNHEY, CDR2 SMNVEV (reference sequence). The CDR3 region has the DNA TGTGCCAGCAGTTCTGATTCAATTGGCAATGAGCAGTTCTTC. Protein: CASSSDSIGNEQFF.

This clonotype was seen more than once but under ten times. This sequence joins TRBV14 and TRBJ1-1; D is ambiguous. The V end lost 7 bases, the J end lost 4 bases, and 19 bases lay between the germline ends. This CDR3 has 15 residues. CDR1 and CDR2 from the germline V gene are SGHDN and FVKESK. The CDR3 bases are TGTGCCAGCACCCCGGCTCACGGGTGGCGCACTGAAGCTTTCTTT. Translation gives CASTPAHGWRTEAFF.

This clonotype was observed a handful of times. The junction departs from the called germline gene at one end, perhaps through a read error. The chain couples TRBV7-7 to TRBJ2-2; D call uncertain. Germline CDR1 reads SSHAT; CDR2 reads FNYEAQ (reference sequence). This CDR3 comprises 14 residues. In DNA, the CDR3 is TGTGCTAGCAGCCCAACCGAACTTTCGGGGGAGCTGTTTTTT. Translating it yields CASSPTELSGELFF.

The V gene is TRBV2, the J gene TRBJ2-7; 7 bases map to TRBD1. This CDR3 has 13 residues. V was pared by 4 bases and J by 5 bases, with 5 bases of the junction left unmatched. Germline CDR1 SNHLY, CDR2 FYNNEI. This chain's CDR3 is CASSGQGLDEQYF. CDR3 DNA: TGTGCCAGCAGTGGACAGGGTTTAGACGAGCAGTACTTC. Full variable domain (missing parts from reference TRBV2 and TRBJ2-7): EPEVTQTPSHQVTQMGQEVILRCVPISNHLYFYWYRQILGQKVEFLVSFYNNEISEKSEIFDDQFSVERPDGSNFTLKIRSTKLEDSAMYFCASSGQGLDEQYFGPGTRLTVT.

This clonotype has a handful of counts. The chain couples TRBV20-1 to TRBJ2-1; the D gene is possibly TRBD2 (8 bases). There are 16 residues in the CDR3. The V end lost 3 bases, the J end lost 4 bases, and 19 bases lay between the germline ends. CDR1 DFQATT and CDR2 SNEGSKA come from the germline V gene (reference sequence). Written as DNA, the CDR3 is TGCAGTGCTAGGAGGGGGCTAGCGGGTTCTTACAATGAGCAGTTCTTC. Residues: CSARRGLAGSYNEQFF.

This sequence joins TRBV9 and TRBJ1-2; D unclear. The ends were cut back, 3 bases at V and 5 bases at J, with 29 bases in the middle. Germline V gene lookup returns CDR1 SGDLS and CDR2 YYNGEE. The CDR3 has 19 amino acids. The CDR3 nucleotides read TGTGCCAGCAGCGCCCCTGGTGGCACCGAGGCCGGGGAACTATATGGCTACACCTTC. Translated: CASSAPGGTEAGELYGYTF.

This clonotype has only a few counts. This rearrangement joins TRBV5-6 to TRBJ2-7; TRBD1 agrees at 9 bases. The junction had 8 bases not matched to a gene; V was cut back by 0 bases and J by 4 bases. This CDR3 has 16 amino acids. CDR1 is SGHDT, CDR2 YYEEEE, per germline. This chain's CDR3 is CASSLAGGQGMYEQYF. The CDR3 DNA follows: TGTGCCAGCAGCTTGGCCGGGGGACAGGGAATGTACGAGCAGTACTTC. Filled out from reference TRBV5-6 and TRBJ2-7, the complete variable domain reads DAGVTQSPTHLIKTRGQQVTLRCSPKSGHDTVSWYQQALGQGPQFIFQYYEEEERQRGNFPDRFSGHQFPNYSSELNVNALLLGDSALYLCASSLAGGQGMYEQYFGPGTRLTVT.

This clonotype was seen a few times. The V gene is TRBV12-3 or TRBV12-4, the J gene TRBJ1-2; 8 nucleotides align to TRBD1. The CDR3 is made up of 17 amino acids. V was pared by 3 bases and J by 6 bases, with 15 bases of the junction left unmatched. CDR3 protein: CASSFVIKRQGQNGYTF. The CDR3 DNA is TGTGCCAGCAGTTTTGTTATAAAGCGACAGGGGCAGAATGGCTACACCTTC.

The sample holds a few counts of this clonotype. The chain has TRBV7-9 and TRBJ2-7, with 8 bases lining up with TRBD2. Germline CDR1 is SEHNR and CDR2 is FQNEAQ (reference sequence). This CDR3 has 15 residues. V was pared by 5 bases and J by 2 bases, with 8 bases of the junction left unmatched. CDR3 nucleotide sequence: TGTGCCAGCAGCGGGGCGGGAGGAAAGGCCTACGAGCAGTACTTC. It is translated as CASSGAGGKAYEQYF.

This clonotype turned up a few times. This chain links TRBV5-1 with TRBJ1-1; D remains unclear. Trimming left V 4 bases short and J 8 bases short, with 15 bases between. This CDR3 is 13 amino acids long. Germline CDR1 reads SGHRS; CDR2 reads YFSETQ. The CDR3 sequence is CASSPAVDLEAFF. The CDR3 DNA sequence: TGCGCCAGCAGCCCGGCGGTGGATCTCGAAGCTTTCTTT.

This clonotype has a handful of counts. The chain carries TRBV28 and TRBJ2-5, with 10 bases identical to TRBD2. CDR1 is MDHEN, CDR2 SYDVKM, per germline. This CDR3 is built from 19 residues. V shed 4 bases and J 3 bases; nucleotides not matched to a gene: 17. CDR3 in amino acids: CASSSGTTFLAGGKETQYF. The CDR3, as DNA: TGTGCCAGCAGTTCCGGGACCACTTTTTTAGCGGGAGGTAAAGAGACCCAGTACTTC. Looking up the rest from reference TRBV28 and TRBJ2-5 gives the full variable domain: DVKVTQSSRYLVKRTGEKVFLECVQDMDHENMFWYRQDPGLGLRLIYFSYDVKMKEKGDIPEGYSVSREKKERFSLILESASTNQTSMYLCASSSGTTFLAGGKETQYFGPGTRLLVL.

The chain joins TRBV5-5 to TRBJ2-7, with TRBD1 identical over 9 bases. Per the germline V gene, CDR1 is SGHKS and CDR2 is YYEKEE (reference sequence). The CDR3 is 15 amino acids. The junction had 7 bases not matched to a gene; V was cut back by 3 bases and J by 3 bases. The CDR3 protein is CASSSDGTGLYEQYF. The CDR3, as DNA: TGTGCCAGCAGCTCGGATGGGACAGGGCTCTACGAGCAGTACTTC.

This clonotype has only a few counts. CDR3 nucleotide sequence: TGTGCCAGCAGCTTATCTAGCGGGTGGAGCTCCTACAATGAGCAGTTCTTC. This translates into CASSLSSGWSSYNEQFF. The chain is built from TRBV13 and TRBJ2-1; TRBD2 aligns across 8 bases. With 2 bases clipped from V and 0 bases from J, the junction kept 6 bases outside the gene matches. The CDR3 is 17 residues long. The germline V gene has CDR1 PRHDT and CDR2 FYEKMQ (reference sequence).

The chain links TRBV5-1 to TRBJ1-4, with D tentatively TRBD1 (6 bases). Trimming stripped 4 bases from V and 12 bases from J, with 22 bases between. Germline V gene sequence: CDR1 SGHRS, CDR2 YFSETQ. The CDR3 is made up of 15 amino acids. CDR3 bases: TGCGCCAGCAGCCCAGGCGGGGGCATTGTGAGGGAACTGTTTTTT. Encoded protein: CASSPGGGIVRELFF. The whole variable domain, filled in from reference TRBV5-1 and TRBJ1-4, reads KAGVTQTPRYLIKTRGQQVTLSCSPISGHRSVSWYQQTPGQGLQFLFEYFSETQRNKGNFPGRFSGRQFSNSRSEMNVSTLELGDSALYLCASSPGGGIVRELFFGSGTQLSVL.

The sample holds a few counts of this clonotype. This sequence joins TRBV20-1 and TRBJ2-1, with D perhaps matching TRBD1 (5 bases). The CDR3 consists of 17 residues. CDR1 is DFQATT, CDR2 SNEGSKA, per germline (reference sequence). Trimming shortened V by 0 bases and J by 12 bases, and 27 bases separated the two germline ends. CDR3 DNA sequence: TGCAGTGCTAGAGATTCGGGTAGGGCAGGGTCTAATGAGAGGCAGTTCTTC. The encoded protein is CSARDSGRAGSNERQFF.

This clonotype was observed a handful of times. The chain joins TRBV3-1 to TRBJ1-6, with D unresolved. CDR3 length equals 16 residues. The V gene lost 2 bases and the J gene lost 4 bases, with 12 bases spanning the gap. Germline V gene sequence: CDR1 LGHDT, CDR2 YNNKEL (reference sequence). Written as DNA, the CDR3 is TGTGCCAGCAGCCAACTTCGGCGTGGTTATAATTCACCCCTCCACTTT. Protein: CASSQLRRGYNSPLHF.

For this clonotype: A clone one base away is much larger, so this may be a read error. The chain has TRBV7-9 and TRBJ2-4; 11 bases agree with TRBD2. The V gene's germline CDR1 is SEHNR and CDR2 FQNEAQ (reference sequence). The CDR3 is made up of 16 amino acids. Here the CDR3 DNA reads TGTGCCAGCAGCCCGAAACTAGCGGGAGCTTCAAACAGTCAGTACTTC. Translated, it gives CASSPKLAGASNSQYF.